This TCR beta chain appears in the sequencing data of a study of cytomegalovirus exposure and HLA in healthy donors (dated by TCRdb to 2016 to 2017). With regard to the full study: In an earlier analysis of 450 to 750 of the donors, about 260 Gb of sequence data and 120 million or so unique TCR beta sequences from 180 million or so T cells were reported. About 300 gigabases of sequencing data and 70 million to 85 million unique TCR sequences were included in an early release covering roughly 600 HLA-typed donors. The genetic ancestry cluster associated with self-reported Caucasian donors included over 65% of the roughly 400 genotyped donors. The study was designed to test whether signatures of past pathogen exposure could be identified by cataloging public T cell receptors. The study used immunosequencing to profile the T cell repertoires of 666 subjects and linked those repertoires to cytomegalovirus serostatus. Along with the approximately 600-subject first cohort, a separate validation cohort of over a hundred different subjects was used. To predict cytomegalovirus infection status, the study combined high-throughput TCR immunosequencing, statistical association of individual TCRs with disease status, and machine learning. To study patterns of TCR occurrence, a later analysis re-analyzed previously published TCR beta repertoires from 650 to 750 donors and added high-resolution HLA genotyping. The later analysis used no new phenotypic data to find candidate immune exposures, relying instead on TCR beta sequences and their occurrence across donors. In an earlier analysis of roughly 540 of the donors, high-throughput TCR beta sequencing was used to judge whether each TCR beta V gene segment behaved as functional or pseudogenic. Donor age, sex, ethnicity and CMV serostatus were compiled alongside the repertoire data. A later genetic analysis used genome-wide SNP genotypes for about 65% of the roughly 670 donors, treating that subset as a discovery cohort. All discovery cohort repertoires had been generated using a single sequencing platform. HLA typing included class I and class II loci at four-digit resolution. Typing coverage varied by locus: roughly 620-640 donors for A, B, C, DRB1 and DQB1; approximately 500 for DQA1; more than 600 for DPA1; approximately 490 for DPB1. Roughly five DR-DQ haplotypes were treated as single units for association and clustering because of strong linkage in the cohort. Across approximately 400 genotyped donors of the cohort, an average of roughly 250,000 unique TCR beta nucleotide sequences per donor were sequenced, and 15% to 20% of those sequences were non-productive. Broad study findings and their caveats: V-gene and J-gene trimming of TCR beta chains was associated with a missense DCLRE1C variant in a later genetic analysis, and the association was replicated in an independent cohort. A later analysis reported that several top co-occurrence clusters appeared linked to parvovirus B19, influenza, CMV and Epstein-Barr virus. In a later analysis, HLA-associated TCR beta chains were found to be more clonally expanded and to have lower generation probabilities than equally common non-associated chains. A total of 150 to 200 TCR beta chains were listed by the study as associated with cytomegalovirus. Three of the identified cytomegalovirus-associated TCR beta chains were confirmed in vitro to be specific for cytomegalovirus antigens. According to a later analysis, most CMV-associated TCR beta chains appeared to be HLA-restricted, and the HLA associations seemed to be driven largely by CMV exposure. According to a later analysis, TCR association rates differed among HLA loci, with DRB1 alleles showing the most associated TCRs and HLA-C alleles showing the fewest. Most TCR sequences were observed very rarely across donors, whereas some public TCRs were present in many individuals. Linkage disequilibrium might explain the correlated functional status among segregating V segments, but an unknown experimental factor could not be excluded. The earlier analysis of fewer than 750 of the donors excluded roughly 17 rarely observed V segments, including chromosome 9 orphons, because counts were too low. A cluster of highly shared sequence variants was judged likely to be a technical artifact of the sequencing pipeline. In a later genetic analysis, fewer N-insertions in productive TCRs were reported among donors in an Asian-associated ancestry cluster than the roughly 710-donor mean. In an earlier analysis of 587 of the donors, most TCR beta V segments appeared in productive rearrangements about 90% or about 30% of the time, broadly matching IMGT annotations. When HLA alleles, especially DR and DQ, strongly co-occurred, attributing TCR associations to individual alleles was difficult. Because some donors lacked HLA typing at each locus, the association tests relied only on the typed subset. The only immune exposure information available for the cohort was CMV serostatus. A further reported finding was that TCR beta sequences accurately predicted the HLA-A and HLA-B alleles for most subjects in the first cohort. Roughly uniform sequencing depth across donors was assumed in presence/absence analyses, although this assumption may not hold. It was suggested by the authors that the approach could potentially be generalized to other disease states and immunological phenotypes. In a later analysis, about 16,000 TCR beta sequences were associated with specific HLA alleles at a false discovery rate of 0.05. Cytomegalovirus status was reported to be diagnosed by the classifier with high specificity and sensitivity in both the original and validation cohorts. The cohort was sequenced for TCR beta chains only, and without alpha or paired-chain data the features that could be detected were limited. The 87-base-pair reads could not distinguish some IMGT-functional V segments, including TRBV6-2 and TRBV6-3, so those segments were excluded.

The method was the immunoSEQ multiplex PCR assay. The multiplex PCR relied on a mix of 60 forward primers for TCR Vbeta segments and 13 reverse primers for TCR Jbeta segments. The CDR3 region of rearranged TCR beta genes was amplified from genomic DNA by a multiplex PCR assay. The amplified TCR beta libraries were sequenced on the Illumina HiSeq System as 87-base-pair reads. Processing in the source paper ran as follows. A later analysis counted about 76 million unique TCR beta chains across the 666 repertoires, and roughly 9.9 million of these chains were shared by at least two donors. To remove PCR and sequencing errors, raw reads were error-corrected and collapsed into unique sequences using a nearest-neighbor algorithm that merged closely related sequences. V, D and J gene segments were assigned by aligning CDR3 sequences to IMGT reference sequences. For a sequence to be retained, at least a six-nucleotide match to both a V gene segment and a J gene segment was required. Rearrangements were classified as productive when the CDR3 lacked stop codons and remained in frame with V and J, and all other rearrangements were classified as non-productive. CDR3 was defined by IMGT convention, running from the second conserved V-encoded cysteine to the conserved J-encoded phenylalanine. The earlier analysis of some 550 of the donors excluded any sequence lacking an unambiguous match to a single V gene segment. An earlier analysis of a few hundred of the donors classified V segments as functional when productive rearrangements were above 56.7% and as segregating when the standard deviation between donors was above 5%. To diagnose cytomegalovirus status from the catalog of TCR beta chain sequences, a statistical classification framework was built. In a later analysis, TCR nucleotide sequences were compared against IMGT/GENE-DB human TR gene sequences so that V and J genes could be assigned. In a later analysis, CDR3 sequences and most-parsimonious VDJ recombination scenarios were assigned using the TCRdist pipeline. In a later analysis, every TCR beta chain was defined by the combination of its CDR3 amino acid sequence and its V-gene family, and reads without a unique V-gene family were dropped. A later analysis removed 450 to 600 highly shared, low-generation-probability nucleotide sequences to deal with suspected cross-contamination and a sequencing artifact. In a later analysis, a clonal expansion index for each public chain was calculated from normalized within-repertoire ranks of inferred template counts. A later analysis computed generation probabilities with a VDJ recombination model fitted to out-of-frame rearrangements, and checked the results against IGoR. In a later analysis, TCR-TCR, TCR-HLA and TCR-CMV co-occurrence was scored with hypergeometric tests, and a repertoire-size bias correction was applied to TCR pairs. A later analysis estimated false discovery rates by permuting HLA or CMV assignments 20 times. A later analysis grouped co-occurring TCRs with DBSCAN, adding TCRdist sequence similarity when clustering within HLA-allele-positive subsets. For co-occurrence clustering, repertoires with fewer than 30,000 or more than 120,000 public chains were excluded, along with five repertoires with anomalous nucleotide sharing. TCRdb re-hosts the immuneACCESS table, in-frame sequences only. Its copies lack some clones; in the studies checked, an unresolved V gene accounts for under half of them, and the cause for the rest is not known. The DNA gave D and trimming, while V, J and clone size come from that table. The sample table shows roughly 160,000 clones, and roughly three quarters are seen once. The top ten constitute around 3.1% of the sample.

With respect to this clone: No cognate antigen has been identified for it. One base away there is no much larger clone; base qualities are not given.

CDR3 length: 14 amino acids, cysteine to phenylalanine. CDR3 DNA only is kept here, 42 bases in frame from base 1. As encoded in the germline V gene, CDR1 is MNHNS while CDR2 is SASEGT. V has 4 bases trimmed and J has 4 bases trimmed; junction bases matching no gene number 5. The cohort was made up of approximately 700 healthy bone marrow donors. Cohort members were all nominally healthy when sampled, although unrecorded immune exposures were likely present. The donor tested CMV seropositive, placing the donor among the 250 to 300 seropositive members of the cohort. Each donor provided a peripheral blood sample, and peripheral blood mononuclear cells were used for TCR beta sequencing. The Qiagen DNeasy Blood Extraction Kit was used to extract genomic DNA from the blood cell samples.

Sequencing was performed on PBMCs. The sequence came from a woman aged 45-65 years in good health and CMV-seropositive. The chain is assembled from TRBV6-1 and TRBJ1-1; 8 middle bases align to TRBD1. The CDR3 protein is CASSVTGGGTEAFF. The DNA reads TGTGCCAGCAGTGTAACAGGGGGAGGCACTGAAGCTTTCTTT.